Presented here are 24 T cell receptor beta chains from one specimen sequenced in a study of blood T cell repertoires in COVID-19. Some clones are missing from TCRdb's copy, which holds only in-frame ones; the method was immunoSEQ multiplex PCR. The sample has some 300,000 clones, roughly 88% seen once. Sequenced input: PBMCs or T cells enriched from blood (not recorded which). All receptors derive from a woman in her twenties or thirties who had recovered from COVID-19.

The chain combines TRBV28 with TRBJ2-7; 8 nucleotides agree with TRBD2. The CDR3 runs to 16 residues. Trimming took 5 bases from V and 3 from J; bases not matched to a gene: 12. Germline V gives CDR1 MDHEN, CDR2 SYDVKM. The chain's CDR3 is CASSAPRAGGLYEQYF. CDR3 bases: TGTGCCAGCAGTGCCCCCAGGGCGGGGGGACTCTACGAGCAGTACTTC.

This chain links TRBV7-2 with TRBJ2-7; 9 bases match TRBD1. With 4 bases clipped from V and 7 bases from J, the junction kept 5 bases outside the gene matches. The CDR3 sequence is 13 residues long. Germline loops: CDR1 SGHTA, CDR2 FQGNSA. The CDR3 loop reads CASSWGTGREQYF. CDR3 bases: TGTGCCAGCAGCTGGGGGACAGGGCGGGAGCAGTACTTC.

The V call is TRBV6-2 or TRBV6-3, the J call TRBJ2-7; no clear D. V dropped 5 bases and J dropped 6 bases, with 8 bases sitting between them. The CDR3 has 11 residues. CDR1 MNHEY and CDR2 SVGEGT come from the germline V gene. The DNA of the CDR3 is TGTGCCAGCAGTCGGTCCCCCGAGCAGTACTTC. It encodes CASSRSPEQYF.

This chain connects TRBV28 to TRBJ1-2; possibly TRBD1 for D (6 bases). Germline V gene data show CDR1 as MDHEN and CDR2 as SYDVKM. V was shortened by 5 bases and J by 7 bases, with 11 bases between the two germline ends. The CDR3 spans 12 residues. CDR3 sequence reads: CASSLQGIGYTF. In DNA form, the CDR3 reads TGTGCCAGCAGTCTCCAGGGGATTGGCTACACCTTC.

The gene calls are TRBV4-1 and TRBJ1-5; weak D call: TRBD1 (5 bases). Trimming took off 3 bases at V and 6 bases at J, with 12 bases between the two ends. The germline V gene encodes CDR1 MGHRA and CDR2 YSYEKL. CDR3 length: 14 amino acids. The DNA for the CDR3 is TGCGCCAGCAGCCACGCTATTCAGGGTCAGCCCCAGCATTTT. Translation gives CASSHAIQGQPQHF.

This chain joins TRBV23-1 and TRBJ2-7; 8 nucleotides agree with TRBD2. TRBV23-1 is an open reading frame whose function is uncertain. V shed 3 bases, J shed 4 bases, and the junction held 8 bases outside the gene matches. This CDR3 has 15 amino acids. The CDR3 DNA is TGCGCCAGCAGTCATCGGCAGCGGGAGTGGTACGAGCAGTACTTC. It encodes CASSHRQREWYEQYF.

The V gene is TRBV27, the J gene TRBJ2-3; TRBD2 is a possible D gene (6 bases). The germline V and J ends were trimmed by 1 base and 3 bases, with 11 bases remaining between them. Germline V lookup: CDR1 MNHEY, CDR2 SMNVEV (reference sequence). CDR3 size: 15 residues. CDR3 residues: CASSLWGRSTDTQYF. CDR3 DNA: TGTGCCAGCAGTTTATGGGGGAGGTCAACAGATACGCAGTATTTT.

The chain employs TRBV6-6 and TRBJ1-1; D not certain. CDR1 and CDR2 (germline): MNHNY, SVGAGI (reference sequence). The V end was cut by 4 bases, the J end by 7 bases, with 16 bases between. The CDR3 consists of 14 residues. The DNA of the CDR3 is TGTGCCAGCAGTTTGCAAAACTCGATTAATGAAGCTTTCTTT. Encoded protein: CASSLQNSINEAFF.

This chain joins TRBV5-4 and TRBJ2-7; 7 bases are shared with TRBD1. CDR3 length: 12 residues. CDR1 is SGHNT and CDR2 is YYREEE in the germline V gene (reference sequence). Germline trimming cut 2 bases from V and 6 bases from J; bases unmatched to any gene: 2. The CDR3 region is CASSLGGFEQYF. In nucleotides, the CDR3 is TGTGCCAGCAGCTTAGGGGGCTTCGAGCAGTACTTC.

The V gene is TRBV4-1, the J gene TRBJ2-1; D may be TRBD2 (6 bases). The CDR3 length is 16 residues. Trimming removed 4 bases from V and 4 bases from J, with 17 bases in between. The germline V gene encodes CDR1 MGHRA and CDR2 YSYEKL. This chain's CDR3 is CASSLYSGPTYNEQFF. CDR3 bases: TGCGCCAGCAGCCTCTATAGCGGACCAACTTACAATGAGCAGTTCTTC.

The chain couples TRBV10-3 to TRBJ1-1, with 8 bases that match TRBD1. With 4 bases clipped from V and 11 bases from J, the junction kept 18 bases outside the gene matches. Germline V CDR1 and CDR2: ENHRY, SYGVKD. CDR3 size: 16 residues. For the CDR3, the DNA is TGTGCCATCAGTGCCCAGAAGACAGGGGTCCCCTTTGTCGCTTTCTTT. This sequence encodes CAISAQKTGVPFVAFF.

V usage is TRBV2 and J usage is TRBJ2-7; 7 nucleotides agree with TRBD2. Unmatched junction bases numbered 9, after V lost 6 bases and J lost 4 bases. The CDR3 is made up of 14 amino acids. CDR1 is SNHLY, CDR2 FYNNEI, per germline. This CDR3 is CASRGEGRRYEQYF. The CDR3 DNA reads as TGTGCCAGCAGGGGGGAGGGCAGGAGATACGAGCAGTACTTC.

The rearrangement uses TRBV29-1 and TRBJ2-3; 16 nucleotides agree with TRBD2. In germline, CDR1 is SQVTM, CDR2 ANQGSEA. The CDR3 is made up of 19 amino acids. The junction had 8 bases not matched to a gene; V was cut back by 2 bases and J by 0 bases. Here the CDR3 reads CSVEKGLAGGSFSTDTQYF. Here the CDR3 DNA reads TGCAGCGTTGAAAAGGGACTAGCGGGGGGGTCATTTAGCACAGATACGCAGTATTTT.

The chain couples TRBV11-2 to TRBJ2-1; 8 bases line up with TRBD2. This CDR3 has 17 amino acids. Unmatched junction bases numbered 6, after V lost 2 bases and J lost 0 bases. The germline gives CDR1 SGHAT, CDR2 FQNNGV. CDR3: CASSLFKRGSSYNEQFF. In DNA, the CDR3 is TGTGCCAGCAGCTTATTCAAGCGGGGGTCCTCCTACAATGAGCAGTTCTTC.

The rearrangement joins TRBV3-1 (or the pseudogene TRBV3-2) to TRBJ1-4, with D perhaps matching TRBD1 (5 bases). Germline V lookup: CDR1 LGHDT, CDR2 YNNKEL (reference sequence). This CDR3 contains 16 residues. The ends were cut back, 0 bases at V and 5 bases at J, with 13 bases in the middle. The CDR3 here is CASSQEGTGGNEKLFF. The CDR3 nucleotides read TGTGCCAGCAGCCAAGAAGGGACCGGAGGGAATGAAAAACTGTTTTTT.

The genes are TRBV5-1 and TRBJ2-3; 7 bases fit TRBD2. This CDR3 region has 17 residues. Germline V gives CDR1 SGHRS, CDR2 YFSETQ. The V segment lost 3 bases and the J segment 2 bases; nucleotides outside the gene matches: 12. In nucleotides, the CDR3 is TGCGCCAGCAGCTGGGGACCTTTGGGGGGGGACACAGATACGCAGTATTTT. Its translation: CASSWGPLGGDTDTQYF.

The chain combines TRBV6-6 with TRBJ2-1, with 10 bases matching TRBD2. The CDR3 consists of 24 residues. Germline values: CDR1 MNHNY, CDR2 SVGAGI (reference sequence). V shed 5 bases and J 0 bases; nucleotides not matched to a gene: 28. The CDR3 nucleotides are TGTGCCAGCAGTCGAAGGGCGGACCGCGTTTTTGATAGCGGGGGGCCCGACTCCTACAATGAGCAGTTCTTC. Amino acid sequence: CASSRRADRVFDSGGPDSYNEQFF.

The rearrangement links TRBV27 to TRBJ2-7; 8 nucleotides line up with TRBD1. The germline V gene has CDR1 MNHEY and CDR2 SMNVEV (reference sequence). V shed 6 bases, J shed 13 bases, and the junction held 14 bases outside the gene matches. The CDR3 runs to 13 residues. As DNA, the CDR3 is TGTGCCAGCAGGGTCGGCGGGGACAGGCCCCTTTACTTC. It translates to CASRVGGDRPLYF.

The chain is built from TRBV7-9 and TRBJ2-2, with D uncertain. Germline V gives CDR1 SEHNR, CDR2 FQNEAQ (reference sequence). Trimming pared 4 bases from V and 4 bases from J, leaving 4 bases between. This CDR3 has 12 residues. CDR3 sequence (DNA): TGTGCCAGCAGCTCCCGCACCGGGGAGCTGTTTTTT. Amino acid sequence: CASSSRTGELFF.

V usage is TRBV7-2 and J usage is TRBJ2-3; perhaps TRBD2 as D (5 bases). The V and J ends lost 5 bases and 0 bases respectively, with 9 bases between them. The CDR3 length is 14 residues. Germline values: CDR1 SGHTA, CDR2 FQGNSA. This CDR3 reads CASSTGFSTDTQYF. CDR3 sequence (DNA): TGTGCCAGCAGCACGGGGTTCAGCACAGATACGCAGTATTTT.

The V gene is TRBV4-1, the J gene TRBJ2-7, with TRBD2 matching over 7 bases. With V trimmed by 0 bases and J by 4 bases, 12 bases remained unmatched. The CDR3 runs 17 residues. The germline V gene has CDR1 MGHRA and CDR2 YSYEKL. CDR3 loop: CASSQDSRSSGPYEQYF. DNA for the CDR3: TGCGCCAGCAGCCAAGATAGTAGATCTAGCGGCCCGTACGAGCAGTACTTC.

CDR3 in DNA: TGTGCCAGCAGCTCTGGGACTTTCCCTGAAGCTTTCTTT. It specifies CASSSGTFPEAFF. The J gene is TRBJ1-1, the V gene TRBV7-9, with D possibly matching TRBD1 (5 bases). The V end was cut by 4 bases, the J end by 6 bases, with 12 bases between. This CDR3 spans 13 amino acids. Per germline, CDR1 SEHNR and CDR2 FQNEAQ (reference sequence).

V gene TRBV28 combines with J gene TRBJ1-2; D gene ambiguous. Germline CDR1 is MDHEN and CDR2 is SYDVKM. Trimming left V 11 bases short and J 2 bases short, with 15 bases between. The CDR3 length is 13 residues. CDR3 sequence: CALGYRGNYGYTF. The CDR3 DNA reads TGTGCCCTTGGGTATCGGGGAAACTATGGCTACACCTTC.

J is TRBJ1-5 and V is TRBV5-3; 7 bases are a match to TRBD1. TRBV5-3 is identified as an open reading frame with a role that is uncertain. The CDR3 consists of 17 residues. Trimming cost V 8 bases and J 0 bases; bases outside gene matches: 14. CDR3 protein: CARVKSNRGYSNQPQHF. CDR3 DNA: TGTGCCAGGGTAAAGTCTAACAGGGGTTATAGCAATCAGCCCCAGCATTTT.